This T cell receptor (beta chain) was recorded in a study of T cell responses to AZD1222 COVID-19 vaccine. Overall study findings and caveats: Regions 160-218 and 743-854 dominated among vaccine-associated CD4 TCRs spanning spike. Receipt of two AZD1222 doses was followed by a rise in Spike-specific TCR breadth and depth. Baseline seropositivity characterized only six AZD1222 recipients.

This table comes from immunoSEQ multiplex PCR, and its TCRdb copy is limited to in-frame clones, with some not included. The profile shows 110,000 to 150,000 clones, nearly 95% of them singletons. About this clone: Antigen unknown.

V was cut by 10 bases and J by 9 bases, with 19 bases left in between. Germline V CDR1 and CDR2: MDHEN, SYDVKM. The CDR3 covers 13 residues. Sequencing was performed on peripheral blood, taken on day 0 of AZD1222 vaccination. This chain connects TRBV28 to TRBJ2-4; either TRBD1 or TRBD2 may fit D (5 bases each). The sequence was collected from an adult in good health. CDR3 bases: TGTGCCACCAGGGTTCCGGGGAATAGCATTCAGTACTTC. The encoded protein is CATRVPGNSIQYF.